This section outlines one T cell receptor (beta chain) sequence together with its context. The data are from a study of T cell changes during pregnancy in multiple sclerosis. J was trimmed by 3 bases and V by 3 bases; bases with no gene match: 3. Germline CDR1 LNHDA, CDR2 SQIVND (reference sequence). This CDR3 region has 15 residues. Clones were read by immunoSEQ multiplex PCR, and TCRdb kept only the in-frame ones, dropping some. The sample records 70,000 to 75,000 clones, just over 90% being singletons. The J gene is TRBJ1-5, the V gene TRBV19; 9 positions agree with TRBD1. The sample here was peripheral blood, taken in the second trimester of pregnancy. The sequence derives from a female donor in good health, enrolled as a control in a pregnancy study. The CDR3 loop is CASSIGDRDNQPQHF. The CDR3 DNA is TGTGCCAGTAGTATTGGGGACAGGGACAATCAGCCCCAGCATTTT.